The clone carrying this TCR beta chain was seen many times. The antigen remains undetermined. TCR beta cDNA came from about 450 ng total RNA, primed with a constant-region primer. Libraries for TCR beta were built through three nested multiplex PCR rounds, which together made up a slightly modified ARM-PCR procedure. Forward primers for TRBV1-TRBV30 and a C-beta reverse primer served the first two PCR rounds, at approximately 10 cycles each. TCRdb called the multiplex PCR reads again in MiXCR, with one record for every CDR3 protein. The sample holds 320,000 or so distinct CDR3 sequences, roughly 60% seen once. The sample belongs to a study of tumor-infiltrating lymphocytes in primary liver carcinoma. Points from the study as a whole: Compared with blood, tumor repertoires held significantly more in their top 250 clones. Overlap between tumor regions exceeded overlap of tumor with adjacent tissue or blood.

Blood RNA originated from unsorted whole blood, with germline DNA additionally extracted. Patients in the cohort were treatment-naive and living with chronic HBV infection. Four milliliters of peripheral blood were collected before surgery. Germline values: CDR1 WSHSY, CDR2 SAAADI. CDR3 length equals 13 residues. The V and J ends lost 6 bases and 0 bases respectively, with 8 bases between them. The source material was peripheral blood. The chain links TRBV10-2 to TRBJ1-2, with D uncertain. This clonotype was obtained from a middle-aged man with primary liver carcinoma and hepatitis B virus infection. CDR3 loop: CASRVQSNYGYTF. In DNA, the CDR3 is TGCGCCAGCAGGGTACAGTCTAACTATGGCTACACCTTC.